Each of the 21 T cell receptor beta chains below was sequenced from the same sample in a study of preoperative IRX-2 immunotherapy in early breast cancer. The protocol was immunoSEQ multiplex PCR, while the TCRdb copy is restricted to in-frame clones and leaves out a portion. Of 1,400 to 1,500 clones listed, 55% to 70% are singletons. As for treatment: preoperative locoregional IRX-2 cytokine immunotherapy. Sample: tumor tissue, taken before IRX-2 immunotherapy. Receptor source: a human donor with breast cancer.

The chain couples TRBV4-1 to TRBJ1-1; D is unresolved. The CDR3 extends over 12 amino acids. Per the germline V gene, CDR1 is MGHRA and CDR2 is YSYEKL. V was shortened by 0 bases and J by 9 bases, with 8 bases between the two germline ends. CDR3 in amino acids: CASSQDYEKAFF. CDR3 DNA sequence: TGCGCCAGCAGCCAAGATTACGAGAAAGCTTTCTTT.

CDR3 sequence reads: CASSLEFGTGGGDGGNTIYF. The CDR3 DNA is TGTGCCAGCAGTTTAGAATTCGGGACAGGGGGCGGAGATGGTGGAAACACCATATATTTT. The chain couples TRBV6-8 to TRBJ1-3; 12 bases map to TRBD1. V was pared by 4 bases and J by 3 bases, with 16 bases of the junction left unmatched. Germline CDR1 MNHGY, CDR2 SAAAGT. The CDR3 has 20 amino acids.

The genes are TRBV19 and TRBJ1-4; the D gene is possibly TRBD1 (5 bases). Trimming stripped 6 bases from V and 4 bases from J, with 12 bases between. CDR1 LNHDA and CDR2 SQIVND come from the germline V gene (reference sequence). The CDR3 has 14 amino acids. In DNA, the CDR3 is TGTGCCAGTAGCAGCGCGACAGTTAATGAAAAACTGTTTTTT. It specifies CASSSATVNEKLFF.

The chain uses TRBV11-3 and TRBJ2-3; D is unclear. Germline CDR1 SGHNT, CDR2 YENEEA. Trimming took off 0 bases at V and 1 base at J, with 5 bases between the two ends. The length of the CDR3 is 14 residues. For the CDR3, the DNA is TGTGCCAGCAGCTTAGAGGTGGGCACAGATACGCAGTATTTT. Translating gives CASSLEVGTDTQYF.

This chain links TRBV29-1 with TRBJ1-4, with 8 positions matching TRBD1. The J segment lost 6 bases and the V segment lost 6 bases, leaving 6 bases of the junction unmatched. There are 13 residues in the CDR3. Germline values: CDR1 SQVTM, CDR2 ANQGSEA. The CDR3 DNA sequence: TGCAGCGTCCTAGAACAGGGGGATGAAAAACTGTTTTTT. Residues: CSVLEQGDEKLFF.

The V and J genes are TRBV18 and TRBJ1-4; possible D gene TRBD1, 6 bases. The V gene lost 4 bases and the J gene lost 3 bases, with 12 bases spanning the gap. The CDR3 extends over 15 amino acids. The germline V gene has CDR1 KGHSH and CDR2 LQKENI. CDR3 loop: CASSQRAGANEKLFF. The CDR3 DNA follows: TGTGCCAGCTCACAGAGGGCAGGGGCTAATGAAAAACTGTTTTTT.

This clone is deemed large (0.1 to 1%). This CDR3 is also generated by other DNA sequences in the sample. The chain links TRBV6-8 to TRBJ1-2; D remains ambiguous. V shed 2 bases and J shed 4 bases, with 5 bases lying between them. The germline gives CDR1 MNHGY, CDR2 SAAAGT. The CDR3 length is 12 residues. The CDR3 DNA reads TGTGCCAGCAGTTACGGTACCTATGGCTACACCTTC. The encoded protein is CASSYGTYGYTF.

The chain couples TRBV6-8 to TRBJ1-6; D may be TRBD1 (6 bases). Trimming pared 4 bases from V and 7 bases from J, leaving 23 bases between. There are 18 residues in the CDR3. Germline CDR1 is MNHGY and CDR2 is SAAAGT. The CDR3 coding sequence is TGTGCCAGCAGTTTGATCGGGGGGCGGAGCACAAAGAATTCACCCCTCCACTTT. It yields the protein CASSLIGGRSTKNSPLHF.

This chain joins TRBV19 and TRBJ1-5; TRBD1 matches 10 bases. Germline CDR1 and CDR2: LNHDA and SQIVND (reference sequence). The J segment lost 4 bases and the V segment lost 4 bases, leaving 4 bases of the junction unmatched. The CDR3 has 15 residues. CDR3 residues: CASSNRDRGNQPQHF. In DNA, the CDR3 is TGTGCCAGTAGTAACAGGGACAGGGGAAATCAGCCCCAGCATTTT.

The rearrangement links TRBV9 to TRBJ2-3; D gene ambiguous. Trimming stripped 5 bases from V and 2 bases from J, with 12 bases between. This CDR3 spans 14 amino acids. Germline values: CDR1 SGDLS, CDR2 YYNGEE. CDR3 sequence (DNA): TGTGCCAGCAGTGGTGGGTTTTCCACAGATACGCAGTATTTT. This codes for CASSGGFSTDTQYF.

The chain joins TRBV30 to TRBJ2-2; perhaps TRBD2 as D (6 bases). Trimming left V 0 bases short and J 6 bases short, with 8 bases between. Germline V CDR1 and CDR2: GTSNPN, SVGIG (reference sequence). The CDR3 totals 13 residues. As DNA, the CDR3 is TGTGCCTGGAGTGTAGCGGGCCCCGGGGAGCTGTTTTTT. Translated, it gives CAWSVAGPGELFF.

The rearrangement uses TRBV19 and TRBJ1-3, with TRBD1 as a possible D gene (5 bases). The CDR3 loop spans 16 amino acids. Trimming stripped 0 bases from V and 9 bases from J, with 18 bases between. Looked up from germline, CDR1 is LNHDA and CDR2 is SQIVND (reference sequence). The CDR3 nucleotides read TGTGCCAGTAGTATAGAGGGGGGACGGAGCTCGAGCACCATATATTTT. Translating it yields CASSIEGGRSSSTIYF.

This clone occurred a few times. V and J are TRBV15 and TRBJ2-1; the D gene could be TRBD1 or TRBD2 (5 bases each). The CDR3 runs 16 residues. V was pared by 1 base and J by 7 bases, with 17 bases between. CDR1 and CDR2 (germline): LNHNV, YYDKDF (reference sequence). This CDR3 is CATSRVPRTRGNEQFF. DNA of the CDR3: TGTGCCACCAGCAGAGTCCCGAGAACTAGGGGTAATGAGCAGTTCTTC.

The chain recombines TRBV11-3 with TRBJ2-2, with 10 bases identical to TRBD2. V shed 4 bases, J shed 6 bases, and the junction held 5 bases outside the gene matches. This CDR3 has 15 residues. Germline V gene lookup returns CDR1 SGHNT and CDR2 YENEEA. The CDR3 DNA is TGTGCCAGCAGCTGGGGACTAGCGACGGCCGGGGAGCTGTTTTTT. Translated, it gives CASSWGLATAGELFF.

The chain employs TRBV11-3 and TRBJ1-2, with D perhaps TRBD1 (6 bases). This CDR3 has 15 amino acids. V gave up 5 bases and J gave up 3 bases, with 16 bases separating them. CDR1 is SGHNT and CDR2 is YENEEA in the germline V gene. The CDR3: CASSPQGGGDYGYTF. CDR3 nucleotides: TGTGCCAGCAGCCCACAGGGCGGAGGCGACTATGGCTACACCTTC. The whole variable domain, filled in from reference TRBV11-3 and TRBJ1-2, reads EAGVVQSPRYKIIEKKQPVAFWCNPISGHNTLYWYLQNLGQGPELLIRYENEEAVDDSQLPKDRFSAERLKGVDSTLKIQPAELGDSAVYLCASSPQGGGDYGYTFGSGTRLTVV.

This rearrangement joins TRBV7-2 to TRBJ1-1; TRBD1 matches 9 bases. This CDR3 has 13 residues. Germline CDR1 is SGHTA and CDR2 is FQGNSA. With 5 bases clipped from V and 7 bases from J, the junction kept 5 bases outside the gene matches. The CDR3 DNA sequence: TGTGCCAGCAGCACTCGACAGGGGGGTGAAGCTTTCTTT. Translation gives CASSTRQGGEAFF.

The rearrangement joins TRBV19 to TRBJ1-5; D is undetermined. CDR3 length equals 14 residues. CDR1 LNHDA and CDR2 SQIVND come from the germline V gene (reference sequence). V was trimmed by 3 bases and J by 9 bases, leaving 15 bases between them. The CDR3 sequence is CASSILLWEVPQHF. In DNA, the CDR3 is TGTGCCAGTAGTATTCTGCTATGGGAGGTGCCCCAGCATTTT.

This clone was recorded a few times. The J gene is TRBJ1-3, the V gene TRBV19, with a possible D match to TRBD1 (5 bases). The V and J ends lost 6 bases and 0 bases respectively, with 12 bases between them. In germline, CDR1 is LNHDA, CDR2 SQIVND (reference sequence). The CDR3 spans 15 residues. CDR3 sequence: CASSSGTSSGNTIYF. The DNA of the CDR3 is TGTGCCAGTAGCTCCGGGACGTCCTCTGGAAACACCATATATTTT.

The chain recombines TRBV12-2 with TRBJ1-6; the table's D call, TRBD1, was not checked against the DNA. TRBV12-2 is a recognized pseudogene. The length of the CDR3 is 15 residues. Written as DNA, the CDR3 is TGTGCCAGTCAGGACAGGGAGGTTTTTGATTCACCCCTCCACTTT. This encodes CASQDREVFDSPLHF.

The chain links TRBV18 to TRBJ2-2; 8 nucleotides line up with TRBD1. The length of the CDR3 is 15 residues. Trimming took 2 bases from V and 5 from J; bases not matched to a gene: 4. The V gene's germline CDR1 is KGHSH and CDR2 LQKENI. The CDR3 protein is CASSPAGQGTGELFF. The CDR3 DNA reads as TGTGCCAGCTCACCAGCCGGACAGGGAACCGGGGAGCTGTTTTTT.

This clone appeared a few times. The CDR3 sequence is CAIRWEGYGYTF. CDR3 DNA: TGTGCCATCCGATGGGAGGGCTATGGCTACACCTTC. The chain carries TRBV12-5 and TRBJ1-2, with D uncertain. Germline V gene data show CDR1 as LGHNT and CDR2 as FRNRAP. The CDR3 extends over 12 amino acids.